This T cell receptor beta chain comes out of a study of T cell repertoires in cytomegalovirus infection. V lost 2 bases to trimming and J lost 4 bases; unmatched junction nucleotides: 4. CDR1 is SGHTA, CDR2 FQGTGA, per germline. This CDR3 region has 14 residues. This clonotype was seen more than once but under ten times. The target antigen is unknown. TCRdb reanalysed the reads using MiXCR and keeps one entry per CDR3 protein. This table has some 350,000 distinct CDR3 sequences, approximately 35% appearing once. This TCR came from a human donor in good health (CMV status not recorded). Some clones in this sample may be carry-over from other donors' samples. The V call is TRBV7-3, the J call TRBJ1-1; 7 bases are a match to TRBD1. The sequencing here drew on cultured PBMCs, taken from culture after CMV antigen stimulation. The CDR3 DNA reads TGTGCCAGCAGCTTAGAGGGGGCGGGCACTGAAGCTTTCTTT. Its protein is CASSLEGAGTEAFF.